This T cell receptor beta chain was recorded in a study of T cells after yellow fever vaccination. For the study at large: Researchers used SMART-Seq v4 Ultra Low Input to prepare fractions that had low cell numbers.

One entry per CDR3 protein, called by TCRdb with MiXCR from the 5' RACE reads. This sample yields some 220,000 distinct CDR3 sequences, of which less than 3.5% are seen a single time; around 3% belongs to the top ten. There are 15 residues in the CDR3. Germline V gives CDR1 MNHEY, CDR2 SMNVEV (reference sequence). The V end lost 1 base, the J end lost 0 bases, and 4 bases lay between the germline ends. This TCR derives from a man in his late teens or twenties who received the YFV17D yellow fever vaccine. The specimen comprised CD4+ T cells sorted from PBMCs, sampled 10 days after the yellow fever booster vaccination. This rearrangement joins TRBV27 to TRBJ1-6; no firm D call. The CDR3 here is CASSLYSSYNSPLHF. In nucleotides, the CDR3 is TGTGCCAGCAGTTTATACAGCTCCTATAATTCACCCCTCCACTTT.